This T cell receptor beta chain stems from a study of PD-L1 blockade in urothelial cancer. On the study more broadly: Atezolizumab 1,200 mg was given intravenously every 3 weeks, starting 2014. Patients with male sex and bladder-origin urothelial cancer accounted for about nine tenths of the roughly 29 enrolled. Among blood samples, the median T cell count was roughly 150,000.

As for time point: pretreatment peripheral blood. Patients' cancers were locally advanced or metastatic urothelial carcinomas. This CDR3 spans 12 amino acids. Germline CDR1 and CDR2: KGHSH and LQKENI. Unmatched junction bases numbered 3, after V lost 5 bases and J lost 9 bases. Repertoires were generated with immunoSEQ multiplex PCR, while TCRdb's copy carries only in-frame clones and drops some. The sample has 130,000 or so clones; approximately 84% are singletons. Sequenced material: PBMCs, taken around atezolizumab (anti-PD-L1) treatment. The V and J genes are TRBV18 and TRBJ1-3, with 8 nucleotides matching TRBD1. The clonotype originates from a man aged 50 or older with urothelial cancer. The CDR3 DNA reads TGTGCCAGCTCAGGACAGGGTGGCACCATATATTTT. Amino acids: CASSGQGGTIYF.